One sample yielded the 24 T cell receptor beta chains listed below, sequenced in a study of shared clonotypes between healthy human individuals. Using immunoSEQ multiplex PCR, the repertoire was profiled, and TCRdb retains in-frame clones only, with some absent. There are about 490,000 clones in the sample; about 82% occur only once, and over 10% lies in the top ten. Sequencing input: PBMCs. Every receptor here comes from a woman aged 40 to 50 in good health. Some clones in this sample may be carry-over from other donors' samples.

V gene TRBV29-1 combines with J gene TRBJ2-1; D is tentatively TRBD1 or TRBD2 (6 bases each). The CDR3 covers 15 residues. Germline V CDR1 and CDR2: SQVTM, ANQGSEA. Trimming stripped 4 bases from V and 2 bases from J, with 15 bases between. The CDR3 is CSVGGGSGPYNEQFF. The CDR3 coding sequence is TGCAGCGTTGGAGGGGGTAGCGGACCCTACAATGAGCAGTTCTTC.

The chain uses TRBV5-5 and TRBJ2-7; the match to TRBD2 covers 8 bases. V lost 0 bases and J lost 0; bases outside the gene matches: 2. Germline assignment: CDR1 SGHKS and CDR2 YYEKEE (reference sequence). The CDR3 covers 15 residues. DNA for the CDR3: TGTGCCAGCAGCTTGGCGGGAGGGATCTCCTACGAGCAGTACTTC. Translated: CASSLAGGISYEQYF.

The chain links TRBV29-1 to TRBJ1-1; D unresolved. Per the germline V gene, CDR1 is SQVTM and CDR2 is ANQGSEA. The ends were cut back, 6 bases at V and 0 bases at J, with 5 bases in the middle. The CDR3 extends over 11 amino acids. The CDR3 sequence: CSVRMNTEAFF. CDR3 coding DNA: TGCAGCGTCCGGATGAACACTGAAGCTTTCTTT.

The table lists this clone with a few counts. The same CDR3 arises from other DNA sequences in this sample as well. V gene TRBV5-1 combines with J gene TRBJ1-5, with D hard to call. Trimming took off 0 bases at V and 1 base at J, with 2 bases between the two ends. The germline V gene encodes CDR1 SGHRS and CDR2 YFSETQ. This CDR3 comprises 13 residues. CDR3 region: CASSLDSNQPQHF. The DNA for the CDR3 is TGCGCCAGCAGCTTGGACAGCAATCAGCCCCAGCATTTT.

This rearrangement joins TRBV5-1 to TRBJ2-1; TRBD1 is a possible D gene (6 bases). The germline CDR1 and CDR2 sequences are SGHRS and YFSETQ. Trimming took off 0 bases at V and 2 bases at J, with 9 bases between the two ends. This CDR3 has 15 residues. CDR3 loop: CASSLVTGPYNEQFF. CDR3 nucleotides: TGCGCCAGCAGCTTGGTGACAGGTCCCTACAATGAGCAGTTCTTC. The variable domain in full, with the rest retrieved from reference TRBV5-1 and TRBJ2-1, is KAGVTQTPRYLIKTRGQQVTLSCSPISGHRSVSWYQQTPGQGLQFLFEYFSETQRNKGNFPGRFSGRQFSNSRSEMNVSTLELGDSALYLCASSLVTGPYNEQFFGPGTRLTVL.

The chain is built from TRBV7-3 and TRBJ1-2; weak D call: TRBD1 (5 bases). Germline assignment: CDR1 SGHTA and CDR2 FQGTGA. This CDR3 comprises 14 residues. Trimming took off 0 bases at V and 3 bases at J, with 8 bases between the two ends. CDR3 in amino acids: CASSLTARDYGYTF. CDR3 DNA: TGTGCCAGCAGCTTAACGGCCAGGGACTATGGCTACACCTTC. The variable domain in full, completed from reference TRBV7-3 and TRBJ1-2, reads GAGVSQTPSNKVTEKGKYVELRCDPISGHTALYWYRQSLGQGPEFLIYFQGTGAADDSGLPNDRFFAVRPEGSVSTLKIQRTERGDSAVYLCASSLTARDYGYTFGSGTRLTVV.

The chain joins TRBV30 to TRBJ1-1; tentatively, D is TRBD1 (6 bases). Germline-derived CDR1 and CDR2 are GTSNPN and SVGIG (reference sequence). There are 16 residues in the CDR3. With 2 bases removed from V and 5 bases from J, the gap between germline ends came to 21 bases. In DNA form, the CDR3 reads TGTGCCTGGAGTCCCACAGCCTGGGGGCCGGGTACTGAAGCTTTCTTT. Its translation is CAWSPTAWGPGTEAFF.

The chain joins TRBV11-3 to TRBJ2-5; D remains ambiguous. Germline lookup yields CDR1 SGHNT and CDR2 YENEEA. The CDR3 covers 14 residues. The ends were cut back, 2 bases at V and 1 base at J, with 8 bases in the middle. CDR3 residues: CASSLWPAQETQYF. The CDR3 DNA sequence: TGTGCCAGCAGCTTATGGCCGGCCCAAGAGACCCAGTACTTC.

This clone was seen a handful of times. The DNA for the CDR3 is TGCGCCAGCAGCTTTTCCGGGACAGGGGGCGACGAGCAGTACTTC. This sequence encodes CASSFSGTGGDEQYF. The rearrangement joins TRBV5-1 to TRBJ2-7; 12 bases map to TRBD1. The CDR3 consists of 15 residues. V trimming: 2 bases; J trimming: 5 bases; junction bases outside the gene matches: 5. Germline-derived CDR1 and CDR2 are SGHRS and YFSETQ.

The J gene is TRBJ2-7, the V gene TRBV4-2; D may be TRBD2 (5 bases). Trimming took off 4 bases at V and 2 bases at J, with 12 bases between the two ends. The germline gives CDR1 LGHNA, CDR2 YNFKEQ. The CDR3 length is 14 residues. CDR3 bases: TGTGCCAGCAGCCTGAGGACTGGAACCTACGAGCAGTACTTC. Protein: CASSLRTGTYEQYF.

The rearrangement joins TRBV5-1 to TRBJ2-7; 7 bases line up with TRBD1. Germline CDR1 and CDR2: SGHRS and YFSETQ. The V gene end was trimmed by 4 bases and the J gene end by 4 bases; junction bases not matched to a gene: 8. The length of the CDR3 is 14 residues. CDR3 sequence: CASSTTGRGYEQYF. CDR3 coding DNA: TGCGCCAGCAGCACGACAGGGAGAGGGTACGAGCAGTACTTC.

The chain combines TRBV2 with TRBJ2-7; possibly TRBD2 for D (6 bases). This CDR3 spans 14 amino acids. The germline V gene encodes CDR1 SNHLY and CDR2 FYNNEI. V was cut by 6 bases and J by 2 bases, with 14 bases left in between. The CDR3 sequence is CASSPGLSPYEQYF. CDR3 sequence (DNA): TGTGCCAGCAGCCCGGGACTCTCCCCCTACGAGCAGTACTTC.

In the case of this clone: Since a far larger clone is one base different, this is likely a read error. The same CDR3 can be traced to other DNA sequences in this sample. This chain uses TRBV13 with TRBJ2-7; 12 bases are shared with TRBD2. Germline CDR1 reads PRHDT; CDR2 reads FYEKMQ (reference sequence). This CDR3 spans 15 amino acids. J gave up 6 bases and V 6 bases, and 9 bases lay outside the gene matches. CDR3 nucleotides: TGTGCCAGCAGTCCCCGACTAGCGGGAGAACTCGAGCAGTACTTC. Its protein product is CASSPRLAGELEQYF.

This sequence joins TRBV19 and TRBJ1-5; D perhaps matches TRBD1 (6 bases). The CDR3 is 15 amino acids. The V and J ends lost 5 bases and 7 bases respectively, with 18 bases between them. CDR1 and CDR2 from the germline V gene are LNHDA and SQIVND (reference sequence). The CDR3 DNA sequence: TGTGCCAGTAGTTTACCACAGGGACGTCGGCAGCCCCAGCATTTT. Its translation is CASSLPQGRRQPQHF.

This clone was observed many times. The chain joins TRBV6-1 to TRBJ1-1; tentatively, D is TRBD1 (6 bases). CDR1 is MNHNS and CDR2 is SASEGT in the germline V gene. This CDR3 is 14 amino acids long. V lost 0 bases and J lost 4, with 9 bases in between. CDR3 coding DNA: TGTGCCAGCAGTGAAGCGCTAGGGGGCACTGAAGCTTTCTTT. Translated, it gives CASSEALGGTEAFF.

This sequence joins TRBV28 and TRBJ1-1, with TRBD1 as a possible D gene (5 bases). The germline V gene encodes CDR1 MDHEN and CDR2 SYDVKM. This CDR3 contains 16 residues. The V end was cut by 6 bases, the J end by 1 base, with 18 bases between. CDR3 amino acids: CASSEVVGRKNTEAFF. CDR3 nucleotide sequence: TGTGCCAGCAGCGAAGTGGTGGGACGGAAGAACACTGAAGCTTTCTTT.

The chain couples TRBV14 to TRBJ2-5; the match to TRBD2 covers 10 bases. Trimming took 2 bases from V and 5 from J; bases not matched to a gene: 5. This CDR3 spans 15 amino acids. Germline-derived CDR1 and CDR2 are SGHDN and FVKESK. This chain's CDR3 is CASSQSSGRGETQYF. CDR3 bases: TGTGCCAGCAGCCAATCTAGCGGGAGAGGGGAGACCCAGTACTTC.

The V call is TRBV27, the J call TRBJ2-6; D uncertain. Trimming left V 2 bases short and J 4 bases short, with 3 bases between. CDR1 and CDR2 from the germline V gene are MNHEY and SMNVEV (reference sequence). This CDR3 has 13 residues. The chain's CDR3 is CASSLEGANVLTF. For the CDR3, the DNA is TGTGCCAGCAGTTTAGAAGGGGCCAACGTCCTGACTTTC.

The chain is built from TRBV30 and TRBJ1-1; the D is unclear. Germline CDR1 is GTSNPN and CDR2 is SVGIG (reference sequence). Trimming removed 0 bases at V and 7 bases at J, with 12 bases between. The length of the CDR3 is 13 residues. The DNA for the CDR3 is TGTGCCTGGAGTGTTGGGAGGAATATTGAAGCTTTCTTT. Translating gives CAWSVGRNIEAFF. Drawing the rest from reference TRBV30 and TRBJ1-1, the complete variable domain is SQTIHQWPATLVQPVGSPLSLECTVEGTSNPNLYWYRQAAGRGLQLLFYSVGIGQISSEVPQNLSASRPQDRQFILSSKKLLLSDSGFYLCAWSVGRNIEAFFGQGTRLTVV.

V is TRBV5-4 and J is TRBJ1-1; 7 nucleotides align to TRBD1. Germline V gene data show CDR1 as SGHNT and CDR2 as YYREEE (reference sequence). Losses at the gene ends were 1 base for V and 0 bases for J; bases not matched to a gene: 6. The CDR3 length is 16 residues. The CDR3 loop reads CASSLSPTGVNTEAFF. Written as DNA, the CDR3 is TGTGCCAGCAGCTTGAGTCCCACAGGGGTGAACACTGAAGCTTTCTTT. Complete variable domain (other parts from reference TRBV5-4 and TRBJ1-1): ETGVTQSPTHLIKTRGQQVTLRCSSQSGHNTVSWYQQALGQGPQFIFQYYREEENGRGNFPPRFSGLQFPNYSSELNVNALELDDSALYLCASSLSPTGVNTEAFFGQGTRLTVV.

The chain combines TRBV28 with TRBJ2-7, with TRBD2 matching over 10 bases. The CDR3 sequence is 16 residues long. Germline V gene lookup returns CDR1 MDHEN and CDR2 SYDVKM. The V and J ends lost 4 bases and 2 bases, in that order; junction bases with no gene match: 8. The CDR3 spells CASSSPGLAVAYEQYF. CDR3 nucleotides: TGTGCCAGCAGTTCCCCTGGACTAGCGGTAGCCTACGAGCAGTACTTC.

The rearrangement joins TRBV18 to TRBJ2-7; 12 bases agree with TRBD2. The CDR3 loop spans 15 amino acids. V trimming: 4 bases; J trimming: 5 bases; junction bases outside the gene matches: 6. Germline V lookup: CDR1 KGHSH, CDR2 LQKENI. The CDR3 DNA reads TGTGCCAGCTCACAATCTAGCGGGAGGGCGGACGAGCAGTACTTC. Translation gives CASSQSSGRADEQYF.

J is TRBJ1-5 and V is TRBV7-2; TRBD1 is a possible D gene (6 bases). The CDR3 extends over 13 amino acids. Trimming took 5 bases from V and 4 from J, leaving 9 bases between them. Germline V CDR1 and CDR2: SGHTA, FQGNSA. The CDR3 protein is CASSRQVNQPQHF. The CDR3 DNA follows: TGTGCCAGCAGCCGACAGGTGAATCAGCCCCAGCATTTT.

Of note for this clone: A read error is the likely source, as a far larger clone sits one nucleotide away. The CDR3 coding sequence is TGCGCCAGCAGCCAAGATGTTGGTGGAGAGACCGGGGAGCCGTTTTTT. This translates into CASSQDVGGETGEPFF. This chain links TRBV4-3 with TRBJ2-2; weak D call: TRBD2 (5 bases). Germline lookup yields CDR1 LGHNA and CDR2 YSLEER. This CDR3 has 16 residues.